This TCR beta chain was captured in a study of patients and donors after allogeneic stem cell transplantation. TCRdb re-derived calls from the RT-PCR reads in MiXCR, one entry per CDR3 protein. Among about 960,000 distinct CDR3 sequences listed, approximately 18% were seen once. This CDR3 comprises 16 residues. Trimming removed 3 bases at V and 0 bases at J, with 11 bases between. CDR1 is SNHLY and CDR2 is FYNNEI in the germline V gene. The sample consisted of blood, either unsorted or a sorted T cell fraction (not recorded which). This chain uses TRBV2 with TRBJ2-2; no reliable D call. This receptor was identified in a human donor who was either an allogeneic HSCT recipient or a stem cell or donor lymphocyte infusion donor (not recorded which). It is not recorded whose cells these are; they may come from a transplant donor. The CDR3 is CASSEVSTANTGELFF. The CDR3 coding sequence is TGTGCCAGCAGTGAGGTGAGCACGGCGAACACCGGGGAGCTGTTTTTT.